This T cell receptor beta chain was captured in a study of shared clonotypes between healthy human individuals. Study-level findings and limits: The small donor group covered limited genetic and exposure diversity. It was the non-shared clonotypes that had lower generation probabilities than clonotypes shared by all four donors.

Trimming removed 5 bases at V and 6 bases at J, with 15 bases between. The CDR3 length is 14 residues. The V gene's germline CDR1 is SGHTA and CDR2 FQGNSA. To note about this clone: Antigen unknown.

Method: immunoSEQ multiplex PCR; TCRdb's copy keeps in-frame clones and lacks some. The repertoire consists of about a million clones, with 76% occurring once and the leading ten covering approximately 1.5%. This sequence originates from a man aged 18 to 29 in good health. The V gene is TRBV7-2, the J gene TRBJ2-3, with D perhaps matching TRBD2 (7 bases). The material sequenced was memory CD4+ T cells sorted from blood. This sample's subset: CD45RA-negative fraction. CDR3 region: CASSAKGGMDTQYF. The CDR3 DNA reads TGTGCCAGCAGCGCCAAGGGGGGGATGGATACGCAGTATTTT.